This T cell receptor (beta chain) was found in a study of blood T cells in healthy people across ages (dated by TCRdb to about 2015). Background for the entire study: In model experiments, template switching captured about one uniquely barcoded TCR beta cDNA molecule for every two T cells. Using the same blood draw, the study looked at two additional independent replicas of 1 million unique cDNA reads for two donors, one aged 18 to 29 and the other aged 80 or older. Using deep sequencing normalized with unique cDNA molecular identifiers, the study measured how TCR beta repertoire diversity changes with age. Four age groups were formed from the donors: young (average 16 years), middle-aged (approximately 39), aged (62) and long-lived (around 82). Donors of different ages were randomly distributed across sequencing lanes to avoid experimental bias.

Notes on this clonotype: The antigen it recognizes is unknown. No per-base quality is available; no much larger clone lies one base away.

Preparation of the library involved 5' RACE. Instrument used: Illumina HiSeq 2500. The second PCR ran for roughly 6 to 11 cycles and used a J-beta primer mix along with a sample-barcoded 5' primer. Each TCR beta cDNA molecule received a unique molecular identifier from a template-switch 5' adaptor carrying 12 random nucleotides. Each sample yielded at least 2.5 million CDR3-containing paired-end reads. First-strand cDNA was synthesized from all RNA with the Mint cDNA synthesis kit, primed by a TRBC-specific oligonucleotide. All cDNA was treated with uracil-DNA glycosylase and then went through a first 18-cycle PCR with the universal primers M1SS and BC2_uni_R. The source study handled its data this way. Normalization of each sample was performed by random selection of 1 million high-quality reads, each carrying a distinct molecular identifier. Reads with shared molecular identifiers were discarded instead of being binned into consensus sequences. CDR3 identification, clonotype clustering and error correction used MiTCR with a Q25 quality threshold and the strictest error-elimination algorithm. A nonparametric unseen species model with Euler transformation was used to estimate a lower bound on total TCR beta diversity. TCRdb applied fastp at Q25 and MiXCR to the public reads, then kept only in-frame beta chains. Under each unique CDR3 protein, matching rows form one entry showing the most common genes and DNA. These V and J calls derive from TCRdb rather than the authors' analysis. This sample lists approximately 800,000 distinct CDR3 sequences; about half were detected once. The ten largest clonotypes hold 18% of the sample.

The germline V end is reduced by 1 base and the J end by 5 bases; junction bases left unmatched: 9. CDR1 and CDR2 were assigned from the germline V gene as LGHNA and YSLEER. The CDR3, cysteine through phenylalanine, is 16 amino acids long. Only the CDR3 region is kept as DNA, spanning 48 bases read in frame from base 1. The roughly 39 donors, aged about 6 to 95 years, were systemically healthy Caucasian individuals from Russia. Roughly 9.5 milliliters of peripheral blood were drawn from each donor into EDTA-treated Vacutainer tubes. Ficoll-Paque density-gradient centrifugation was used to isolate PBMCs, with at least 6 million obtained per sample. Trizol reagent was used to extract total RNA from the PBMCs, yielding at least 5.5 micrograms per sample. For every donor, an aliquot of PBMCs went through flow cytometry to measure the percentages of naive CD45RAhigh/CD27high T cells. Study-wide findings and limitations: There was a strong correlation between observed TCR beta diversity and the percentage of naive T cells measured by flow cytometry. As age increased, observed TCR beta diversity per million T cells dropped in a roughly linear way, and a significant reduction was already evident by age 40. Since profiling was done on bulk unsorted PBMCs, naive and antigen-experienced compartments could not be conclusively compared. Because donor CMV infection status was unknown, age-related changes in expanded clonotypes were potentially confounded. Total diversity estimates from one million sequenced T cells were considered lower bounds and underestimates. Compared with the aged group, more naive CD4+ T cells, fewer expanded clones and increased TCR diversity were shown by the long-lived group, suggesting age selection.

The receptor was derived from a man older than 75 in good health. Sequencing used blood. The sequence joins TRBV4-3 to TRBJ2-3, with TRBD1 matching 7 junction bases. The CDR3 region has the sequence CASSQGDSPPRDTQYF. The bases read TGCGCCAGCAGCCAAGGGGACAGCCCCCCACGAGATACGCAGTATTTT.